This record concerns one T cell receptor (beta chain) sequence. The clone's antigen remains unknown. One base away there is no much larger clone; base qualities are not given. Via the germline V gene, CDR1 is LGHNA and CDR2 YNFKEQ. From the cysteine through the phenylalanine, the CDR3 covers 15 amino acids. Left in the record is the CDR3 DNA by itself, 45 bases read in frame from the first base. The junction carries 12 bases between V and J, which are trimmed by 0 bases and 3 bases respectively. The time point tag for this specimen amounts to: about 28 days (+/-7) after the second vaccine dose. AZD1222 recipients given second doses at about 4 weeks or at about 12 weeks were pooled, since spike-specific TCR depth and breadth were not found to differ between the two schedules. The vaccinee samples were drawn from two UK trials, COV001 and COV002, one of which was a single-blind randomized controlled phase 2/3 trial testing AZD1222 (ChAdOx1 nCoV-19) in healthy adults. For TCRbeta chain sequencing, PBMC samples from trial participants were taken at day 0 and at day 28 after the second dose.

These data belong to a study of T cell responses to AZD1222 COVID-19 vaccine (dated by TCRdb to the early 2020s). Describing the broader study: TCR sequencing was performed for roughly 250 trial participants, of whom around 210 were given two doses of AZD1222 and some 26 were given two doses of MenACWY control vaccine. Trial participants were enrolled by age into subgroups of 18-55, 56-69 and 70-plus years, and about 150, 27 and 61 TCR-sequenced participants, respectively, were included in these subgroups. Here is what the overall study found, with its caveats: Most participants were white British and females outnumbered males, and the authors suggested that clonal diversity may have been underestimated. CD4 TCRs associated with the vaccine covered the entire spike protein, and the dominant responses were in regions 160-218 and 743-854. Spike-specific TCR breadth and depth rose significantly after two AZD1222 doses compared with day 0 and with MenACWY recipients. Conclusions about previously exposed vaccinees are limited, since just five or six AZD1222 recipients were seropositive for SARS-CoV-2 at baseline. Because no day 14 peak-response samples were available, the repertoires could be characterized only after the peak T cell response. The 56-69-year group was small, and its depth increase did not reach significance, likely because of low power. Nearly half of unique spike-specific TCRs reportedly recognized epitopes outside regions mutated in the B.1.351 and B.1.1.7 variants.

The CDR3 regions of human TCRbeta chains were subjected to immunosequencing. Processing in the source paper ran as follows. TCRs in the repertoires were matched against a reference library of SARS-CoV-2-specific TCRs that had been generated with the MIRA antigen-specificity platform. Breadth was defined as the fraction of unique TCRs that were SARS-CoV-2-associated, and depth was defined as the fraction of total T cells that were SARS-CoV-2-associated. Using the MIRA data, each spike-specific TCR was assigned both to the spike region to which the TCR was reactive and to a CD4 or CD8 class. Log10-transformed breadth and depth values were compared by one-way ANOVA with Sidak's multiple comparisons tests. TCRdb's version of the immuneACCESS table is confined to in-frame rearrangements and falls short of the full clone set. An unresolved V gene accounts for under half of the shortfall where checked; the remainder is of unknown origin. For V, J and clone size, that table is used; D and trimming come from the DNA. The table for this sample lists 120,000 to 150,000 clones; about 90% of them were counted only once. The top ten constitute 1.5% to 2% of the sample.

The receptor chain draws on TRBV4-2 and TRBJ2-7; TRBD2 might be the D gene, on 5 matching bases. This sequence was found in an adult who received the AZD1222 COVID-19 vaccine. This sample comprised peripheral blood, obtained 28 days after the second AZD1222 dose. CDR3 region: CASSQEAGRDYEQYF. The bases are TGTGCCAGCAGCCAAGAGGCGGGTAGGGACTACGAGCAGTACTTC.